This T cell receptor beta chain was sequenced in a study of T cells in Graves' hyperthyroidism and ophthalmopathy. In the study overall: Pretreatment peripheral blood was obtained at initial diagnosis.

Amplified regions were TCR beta CDR3 sequences from RNA transcripts. HTBI primers were used for first-round RT-PCR of the TCR CDR3. TCRdb re-called the multiplex PCR reads through MiXCR, storing one row per CDR3 protein. The sample contains about 270,000 distinct CDR3 sequences, approximately 23% of which appear only once. This CDR3 is built from 16 residues. Germline CDR1 is SGHAT and CDR2 is FQNNGV. The trim removed 1 base at V and 4 bases at J, leaving 6 bases unmatched. This clonotype was seen at least ten times. Its antigen is as yet unknown. General study results and limits: The model's output predicted ophthalmopathy at a median of roughly 6 months prior to onset.

This receptor was obtained from a man aged 25-40 years with Graves' ophthalmopathy. V usage is TRBV11-2 and J usage is TRBJ1-1; the match to TRBD1 covers 10 bases. Sequenced sample: blood. The DNA for the CDR3 is TGTGCCAGCAGCTTAGGCCAGGACAGGGGGGGCACTGAAGCTTTCTTT. Translation gives CASSLGQDRGGTEAFF.